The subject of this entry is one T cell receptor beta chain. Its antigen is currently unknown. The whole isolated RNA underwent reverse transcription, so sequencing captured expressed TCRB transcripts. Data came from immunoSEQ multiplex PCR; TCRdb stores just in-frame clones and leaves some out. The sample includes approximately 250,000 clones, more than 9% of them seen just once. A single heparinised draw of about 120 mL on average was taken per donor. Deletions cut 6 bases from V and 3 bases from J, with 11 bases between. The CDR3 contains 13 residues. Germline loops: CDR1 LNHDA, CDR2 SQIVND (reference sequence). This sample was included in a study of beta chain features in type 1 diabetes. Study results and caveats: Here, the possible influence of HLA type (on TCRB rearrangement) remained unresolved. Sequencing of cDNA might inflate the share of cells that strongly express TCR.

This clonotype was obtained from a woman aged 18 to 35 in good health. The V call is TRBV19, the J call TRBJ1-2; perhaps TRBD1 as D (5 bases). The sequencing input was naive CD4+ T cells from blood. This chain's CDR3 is CASSQGHDYGYTF. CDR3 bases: TGTGCCAGTAGCCAAGGACACGACTATGGCTACACCTTC.